Below, 10 T cell receptor beta chains from the same sample are listed, as sequenced in a study of shared clonotypes between healthy human individuals. The data were produced by immunoSEQ multiplex PCR, yet TCRdb's version contains in-frame clones alone and is incomplete. Of some 900,000 clones in the sample, over 75% are singletons; the top ten hold nearly 1.5%. The specimen sequenced was memory CD4+ T cells sorted from blood. Subset in this sample: CD45RA-negative fraction. The receptors derive from a man between 18 and 35 years old in good health.

V usage is TRBV2 and J usage is TRBJ2-5; 7 bases align to TRBD1. Germline CDR1 is SNHLY and CDR2 is FYNNEI. V was clipped by 0 bases and J by 7 bases; unmatched bases: 5. The CDR3 contains 14 residues. CDR3 coding DNA: TGTGCCAGCAGTGAAGCGCACAGGGGTGGGACCCAGTACTTC. It specifies CASSEAHRGGTQYF.

This chain connects TRBV18 to TRBJ1-1; a possible D gene is TRBD1 (5 bases). The germline CDR1 and CDR2 sequences are KGHSH and LQKENI. V lost 3 bases and J 4 bases, leaving 15 bases between the germline ends. The CDR3 extends over 15 amino acids. This CDR3 is CASSPPTGVGTEAFF. For the CDR3, the DNA is TGTGCCAGCTCACCTCCCACGGGGGTCGGCACTGAAGCTTTCTTT.

The chain combines TRBV5-4 with TRBJ2-4, with TRBD1 matching 9 bases. Germline V CDR1 and CDR2: SGHNT, YYREEE (reference sequence). CDR3 length: 14 residues. V gave up 2 bases and J gave up 7 bases; unmatched junction bases: 4. In DNA form, the CDR3 reads TGTGCCAGCAGCTTTCGGGACAGGGAGAACATTCAGTACTTC. Translation gives CASSFRDRENIQYF. Full variable domain (remainder filled in from reference TRBV5-4 and TRBJ2-4): ETGVTQSPTHLIKTRGQQVTLRCSSQSGHNTVSWYQQALGQGPQFIFQYYREEENGRGNFPPRFSGLQFPNYSSELNVNALELDDSALYLCASSFRDRENIQYFGAGTRLSVL.

This chain uses TRBV2 with TRBJ2-5; TRBD2 might be the D (6 bases). There are 13 residues in the CDR3. CDR1 is SNHLY, CDR2 FYNNEI, per germline. V lost 6 bases to trimming and J lost 5 bases, with 13 bases between them. The CDR3 spells CASRGLPRETQYF. The CDR3 region has the DNA TGTGCCAGCAGAGGACTACCGAGGGAGACCCAGTACTTC.

The chain joins TRBV4-3 to TRBJ2-2; D gene ambiguous. The germline V gene has CDR1 LGHNA and CDR2 YSLEER. The CDR3 runs 14 residues. Trimming pared 1 base from V and 4 bases from J, leaving 7 bases between. The CDR3 reads CASSQVPPTGELFF. The CDR3 coding sequence is TGCGCCAGCAGCCAAGTTCCACCCACCGGGGAGCTGTTTTTT.

V gene TRBV5-1 combines with J gene TRBJ2-7; D not certain. V shed 4 bases and J shed 2 bases, with 19 bases lying between them. The CDR3 runs 16 residues. CDR1 and CDR2 from the germline V gene are SGHRS and YFSETQ. Here the CDR3 DNA reads TGCGCCAGCAGCGCAGATCCGGGCCGCACAGCCTACGAGCAGTACTTC. This encodes CASSADPGRTAYEQYF.

The gene calls are TRBV5-1 and TRBJ2-3; D is possibly TRBD2 (6 bases). The CDR3 loop spans 15 amino acids. Germline V gives CDR1 SGHRS, CDR2 YFSETQ. The V gene lost 4 bases and the J gene lost 1 base, with 13 bases spanning the gap. The CDR3 sequence: CASSNGRGGTDTQYF. The CDR3 DNA reads as TGCGCCAGCAGCAACGGGAGAGGAGGCACAGATACGCAGTATTTT.

The rearrangement uses TRBV7-9 and TRBJ1-4, with D possibly matching TRBD1 (5 bases). The CDR3 loop spans 13 amino acids. With 1 base removed from V and 8 bases from J, the gap between germline ends came to 8 bases. The germline CDR1 and CDR2 sequences are SEHNR and FQNEAQ (reference sequence). In nucleotides, the CDR3 is TGTGCCAGCAGCTTAGGGGAGGGGGAAAAACTGTTTTTT. Protein: CASSLGEGEKLFF.

The J gene is TRBJ2-7, the V gene TRBV18; D is tentatively TRBD1 or TRBD2 (5 bases each). V was shortened by 2 bases and J by 2 bases, with 7 bases between the two germline ends. This CDR3 comprises 13 residues. Germline V gene sequence: CDR1 KGHSH, CDR2 LQKENI. The DNA for the CDR3 is TGTGCCAGCTCACCAGGGGGAACCTACGAGCAGTACTTC. Translation gives CASSPGGTYEQYF.

The gene calls are TRBV2 and TRBJ2-7, with D possibly matching TRBD2 (6 bases). The CDR3 runs to 11 residues. The V end was cut by 8 bases, the J end by 11 bases, with 16 bases between. Germline values: CDR1 SNHLY, CDR2 FYNNEI. The CDR3, as DNA: TGTGCCAGCGGGCTAGACGGGGAGGAGTACTTC. Protein product: CASGLDGEEYF.